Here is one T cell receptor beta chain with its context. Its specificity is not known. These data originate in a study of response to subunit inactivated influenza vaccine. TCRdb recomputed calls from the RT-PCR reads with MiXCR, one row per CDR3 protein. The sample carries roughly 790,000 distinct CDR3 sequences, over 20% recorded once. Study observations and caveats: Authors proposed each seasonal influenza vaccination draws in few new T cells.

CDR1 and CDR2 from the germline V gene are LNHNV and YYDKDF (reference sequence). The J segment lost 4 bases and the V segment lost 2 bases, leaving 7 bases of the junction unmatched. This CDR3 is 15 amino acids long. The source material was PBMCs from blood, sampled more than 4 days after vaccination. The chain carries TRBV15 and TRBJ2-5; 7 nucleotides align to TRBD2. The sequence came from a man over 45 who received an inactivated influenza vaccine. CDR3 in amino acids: CATSRPGGSGETQYF. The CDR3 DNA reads TGTGCCACCAGCAGACCCGGGGGGTCTGGAGAGACCCAGTACTTC.